A selection of T cell receptor beta chains follows, all from one sample in a study of patients and donors after allogeneic stem cell transplantation. TCRdb processed the RT-PCR reads anew with MiXCR; each CDR3 protein has one entry. The sample lists about 160,000 distinct CDR3 sequences; about a quarter were seen once. Sequencing was performed on blood, either unsorted or a sorted T cell fraction (not recorded which). Every receptor here comes from a human donor who was either an allogeneic HSCT recipient or a stem cell or donor lymphocyte infusion donor (not recorded which). It is not recorded whose cells these are; they may come from a transplant donor. The CDR3 runs from the conserved cysteine through the conserved F or W. D genes are given only for firm matches. The size entry is marked missing in some rows and otherwise reads once, few, many or a size class.

D | size | J | V | DNA | CDR3
. | few | TRBJ1-1 | TRBV12-3/TRBV12-4 | TGTGCCAGCAGGCCTGGGGGATCGCGCCACCACACTGAAGCTTTCTTT | CASRPGGSRHHTEAFF
TRBD1 | . | TRBJ2-2 | TRBV29-1 | TGCAGCGTCACCGTACAGGGGGCGGAGGGCACCGGGGAGCTGTTTTTT | CSVTVQGAEGTGELFF
. | . | TRBJ2-7 | TRBV5-5 | TGTGCCAGCAGCTTGGATGTGATCTACGAGCAGTACTTC | CASSLDVIYEQYF
. | few | TRBJ1-1 | TRBV9 | TGTGCCAGCAGCGCCGATGGTGGGAACACTGAAGCTTTCTTT | CASSADGGNTEAFF
. | few | TRBJ2-1 | TRBV10-3 | TGTGCCACTGGGGGGTTTAGCTCCTACAATGAGCAGTTCTTC | CATGGFSSYNEQFF
. | . | TRBJ1-5 | TRBV20-1 | TGCAGTGCCGGGTCTGTGGGGACACCTAATCAGCCCCAGCATTTT | CSAGSVGTPNQPQHF
TRBD1 | . | TRBJ1-2 | TRBV29-1 | TGCAGCGTGGGGGGAGACAGGGTGTATGGCTACACCTTC | CSVGGDRVYGYTF
. | few | TRBJ2-7 | TRBV6-6 | TGTGCCAGCAGTTCCGACGGAGCAATAGCCAACGAGCAGTACTTC | CASSSDGAIANEQYF
. | . | TRBJ2-1 | TRBV20-1 | TGCAGTGCTAGAGAGACAGGCGATTACAATGAGCAGTTCTTC | CSARETGDYNEQFF
TRBD1 | . | TRBJ1-2 | TRBV20-1 | TGCAGTGCTAGAGAAAGGGACAGGGAATTCTATGGCTACACCTTC | CSARERDREFYGYTF
. | many | TRBJ1-1 | TRBV20-1 | TGCAGTGCTAGCGAGGGCACTGAAGCTTTCTTT | CSASEGTEAFF
. | . | TRBJ1-2 | TRBV6-5 | TGTGCCAGCAGGGACAGAGAGTTCTATGGCTACACCTTC | CASRDREFYGYTF
TRBD1 | many | TRBJ2-7 | TRBV20-1 | TGCAGTGCTAGCGGGGACAGAACCTACGAGCAGTACTTC | CSASGDRTYEQYF
. | few | TRBJ2-6 | TRBV24-1 | TGTGCCACCAGTGACCCAGGGGCTGGGGCCAACGTCCTGACTTTC | CATSDPGAGANVLTF
. | . | TRBJ2-6 | TRBV6-6 | TGTGCCAGCGAGGCCGGGGCCAACGTCCTGACTTTC | CASEAGANVLTF
. | few | TRBJ1-1 | TRBV29-1 | TGCAGCGTTGAACCACAGGAGAACACTGAAGCTTTCTTT | CSVEPQENTEAFF
. | few | TRBJ1-1 | TRBV20-1 | TGCAGTGCTAGCGGGCCTACTAATACTGAAGCTTTCTTT | CSASGPTNTEAFF
. | . | TRBJ1-2 | TRBV29-1 | TGCAGCGTTGAAGATAACCAGATAACCTATGGCTACACCTTC | CSVEDNQITYGYTF
. | . | TRBJ2-5 | TRBV3-1 | TGTGCCAGCAGCCAAGATACGTATCAAGAAGAGACCCAGTACTTC | CASSQDTYQEETQYF